The rows below give T cell receptor beta chains drawn from one sample of a study of cytomegalovirus exposure and HLA in healthy donors. Repertoires were generated with immunoSEQ multiplex PCR, while TCRdb's copy carries only in-frame clones and drops some. The sample records around 210,000 clones, around four fifths being singletons. The specimen sequenced was PBMCs. Receptors originate from a woman aged 40 to 50 in good health and CMV-seronegative. The CDR3 runs from the conserved cysteine through the conserved F or W. The order of the fields is J gene, V gene, D gene, CDR3 protein. D genes are given only for firm matches.

TRBJ2-3 TRBV28 TRBD2 CASGAGGLTDTQYF
TRBJ1-2 TRBV5-4 TRBD1 CASSDRETGVPYGYTF
TRBJ1-2 TRBV19 TRBD1 CASTTPDRWTTYYTF
TRBJ2-1 TRBV5-1 TRBD2 CASLQGAGVDNEQFF
TRBJ1-5 TRBV6-1 . CASSDLQNRHQPQHF
TRBJ1-4 TRBV28 TRBD1 CASRGTDLTNEKLFF
TRBJ2-2 TRBV5-6 . CASSPNRVAGELFF
TRBJ1-2 TRBV19 . CASSITRFSNYGYTF
TRBJ1-6 TRBV10-3 . CAISTTGLGNSPLHF
TRBJ2-5 TRBV7-8 . CASSLQGNAETQYF
TRBJ2-7 TRBV19 . CASSRDIGPYEQYF
TRBJ2-7 TRBV29-1 TRBD2 CSVDGTSAYEQYF
TRBJ2-3 TRBV27 TRBD2 CASAEGTSGGDTQYF
TRBJ1-1 TRBV29-1 . CSAAGYTEAFF
TRBJ1-3 TRBV27 . CASSPTEGNTIYF
TRBJ2-7 TRBV7-8 . CASSNPGSSALSYEQYF
TRBJ2-7 TRBV5-4 TRBD2 CASSRGTSAYEQYF
TRBJ2-5 TRBV5-6 . CASSLSRGIETQYF
TRBJ2-1 TRBV7-9 TRBD2 CASSSLASSYNEQFF
TRBJ2-7 TRBV18 TRBD1 CASSLPGQGGYEQYF
TRBJ1-6 TRBV6-5 TRBD1 CASSYSGTGVSPLHF
TRBJ1-5 TRBV28 . CASSFYRRGSPRNQPQHF
TRBJ1-2 TRBV27 TRBD1 CASSPVGQMNYGYTF
TRBJ2-1 TRBV5-6 TRBD2 CASSWGLAENTWDEQFF
TRBJ2-5 TRBV7-3 . CASSYAGRETQYF
TRBJ1-2 TRBV5-1 TRBD1 CASSLRQGLNYGYTF
TRBJ2-1 TRBV18 TRBD1 CASSLGYFGTGEYNEQFF
TRBJ2-5 TRBV19 TRBD1 CASSMATGPQETQYF
TRBJ1-1 TRBV6-4 . CASSSAGGEAFF
TRBJ2-5 TRBV7-9 TRBD2 CASSPAGGQETQYF
TRBJ2-1 TRBV19 TRBD2 CASSRLTSGRALRQFF
TRBJ2-7 TRBV7-9 . CASSSPRGAGGYEQYF
TRBJ2-2 TRBV11-2 TRBD1 CASSRGQGAGELFF
TRBJ2-2 TRBV28 TRBD2 CASRNGGSGIGELFF
TRBJ2-3 TRBV2 . CASSEILSGDTDTQYF
TRBJ2-3 TRBV7-9 . CASSFMDTQYF
TRBJ2-1 TRBV29-1 TRBD2 CSVEPGTRYNEQFF
TRBJ2-7 TRBV13 TRBD2 CASSYGTSGGEQYF
TRBJ2-1 TRBV2 . CASSDLRGSYNEQFF
TRBJ2-2 TRBV12-5 TRBD2 CASGLRLAGGWTGELFF
TRBJ1-2 TRBV2 . CASSGESMFDYGYTF
TRBJ1-2 TRBV2 . CASSDFGGITGGYTF
TRBJ2-7 TRBV6-7 TRBD2 CASSYFPGRAHEQYF
TRBJ2-1 TRBV4-1 TRBD2 CASSLTSGTIYNEQFF
TRBJ2-7 TRBV10-2 TRBD1 CASREVGTDYEQYF
TRBJ2-1 TRBV7-9 . CASSPRGEQFF
TRBJ2-2 TRBV9 . CASRPPVNTGELFF
TRBJ1-2 TRBV7-8 . CASSLFGGEGNYGYTF
TRBJ1-5 TRBV27 TRBD1 CASRRGGAGQPQHF
TRBJ1-1 TRBV6-5 . CASSGLRRQDEAFF
TRBJ2-1 TRBV5-1 . CASSAGMTYNEQFF
TRBJ2-7 TRBV6-5 . CASKGVQTGEDEQYF